The rows below give T cell receptor beta chains drawn from one sample of a study of T cells after yellow fever vaccination. TCRdb itself ran the 5' RACE reads through MiXCR, one entry per CDR3 protein. The sample includes about 50,000 distinct CDR3 sequences, 7.4% of them seen just once. Sequences were derived from CD8+ T cells sorted from PBMCs, sampled more than 14 days after the first yellow fever vaccination. The receptor set was obtained from a man younger than 30 who received the YFV17D yellow fever vaccine. CDR3s include the opening cysteine and the closing phenylalanine or tryptophan. The D gene is left open where the match is weak. The size entry is marked missing in some rows and otherwise reads once, few, many or a size class.

V	J	size	D	CDR3	DNA
TRBV12-3/TRBV12-4	TRBJ1-2	many	-	CASSFRGDLNYGYTF	TGTGCCAGCAGTTTTCGAGGGGACTTAAACTATGGCTACACCTTC
TRBV9	TRBJ1-1	many	-	CASSVEEGRNTEAFF	TGTGCCAGCAGCGTAGAGGAAGGTCGGAACACTGAAGCTTTCTTT
TRBV11-2	TRBJ1-6	many	-	CASSLDWRGSQFSPLHF	TGTGCCAGCAGCTTGGACTGGCGAGGGAGCCAATTTTCACCCCTCCACTTT
TRBV5-8	TRBJ2-7	many	-	CASSPPGAYEQYF	TGTGCCAGCAGCCCCCCCGGGGCCTACGAGCAGTACTTC
TRBV28	TRBJ1-4	many	TRBD1	CASSLGTGSEKLFF	TGTGCCAGCAGTTTAGGGACAGGGAGTGAAAAACTGTTTTTT
TRBV12-3/TRBV12-4	TRBJ2-2	many	-	CASSFPNTGELFF	TGTGCCAGCAGTTTCCCCAACACCGGGGAGCTGTTTTTT
TRBV5-1	TRBJ2-1	many	TRBD1	CASSWDRVGGYEQFF	TGCGCCAGCAGCTGGGACAGGGTTGGTGGTTATGAGCAGTTCTTC
TRBV29-1	TRBJ1-2	many	-	CSVRTYGYTF	TGCAGCGTACGAACCTATGGCTACACCTTC
TRBV29-1	TRBJ2-1	many	-	CSVWDAEQFF	TGCAGCGTTTGGGATGCTGAGCAGTTCTTC
TRBV4-3	TRBJ1-5	many	-	CASSQVQGQPQHF	TGCGCCAGCAGCCAAGTACAGGGACAGCCCCAGCATTTT
TRBV7-6	TRBJ1-2	few	-	CASSEGGLYGYTF	TGTGCCAGCAGCGAGGGGGGTCTCTATGGCTACACCTTC
TRBV7-9	TRBJ1-4	many	-	CASSLAIAGYEKLFF	TGTGCCAGCAGCTTAGCAATTGCAGGATATGAAAAACTGTTTTTT
TRBV5-1	TRBJ2-1	many	TRBD1	CASSSGQGVDEQFF	TGCGCCAGCAGCTCAGGACAGGGGGTCGATGAGCAGTTCTTC
TRBV9	TRBJ2-1	many	TRBD1	CASSPGDRLYNEQFF	TGTGCCAGCAGCCCCGGGGACAGGCTATACAATGAGCAGTTCTTC
TRBV15	TRBJ2-2	many	TRBD2	CATSREGGDTGELFF	TGTGCCACCAGCAGAGAGGGAGGGGACACCGGGGAGCTGTTTTTT
TRBV11-3	TRBJ2-2	many	TRBD2	CASRSGGTGELFF	TGTGCCAGCAGATCGGGAGGCACCGGGGAGCTGTTTTTT
TRBV7-9	TRBJ1-1	many	TRBD1	CASSGQGAGEAFF	TGTGCCAGCAGCGGACAGGGGGCTGGTGAAGCTTTCTTT
TRBV6-1	TRBJ2-5	few	-	CASGLASHRETQYF	TGTGCCAGCGGTCTAGCGTCCCACCGGGAGACCCAGTACTTC
TRBV28	TRBJ2-1	-	TRBD2	CASTPGGGLHNEQFF	TGTGCCAGCACCCCCGGGGGGGGTCTCCACAATGAGCAGTTCTTC
TRBV6-5	TRBJ2-2	many	-	CASSYGLIAGELFF	TGTGCCAGCAGTTACGGACTAATTGCCGGGGAGCTGTTTTTT
TRBV27	TRBJ2-1	many	-	CASSFMGPSYNEQFF	TGTGCCAGCAGTTTTATGGGGCCTTCCTACAATGAGCAGTTCTTC
TRBV13	TRBJ2-5	many	-	CASSSPRGQETQYF	TGTGCCAGCAGCTCTCCCCGCGGTCAAGAGACCCAGTACTTC
TRBV5-1	TRBJ1-2	many	-	CASSLDWDGAYGYTF	TGCGCCAGCAGCTTGGATTGGGATGGAGCTTATGGCTACACCTTC
TRBV6-5	TRBJ1-6	many	-	CASRNSGVPLHF	TGTGCCAGCAGGAATTCAGGGGTACCCCTCCACTTT
TRBV30	TRBJ2-3	few	TRBD1	CAWSPGQGVTDTQYF	TGTGCCTGGAGCCCAGGACAGGGGGTCACAGATACGCAGTATTTT
TRBV7-6	TRBJ2-3	large	TRBD1	CASSLEGDRGSDTQYF	TGTGCCAGCAGCTTAGAAGGGGACAGGGGTTCAGATACGCAGTATTTT
TRBV4-3	TRBJ2-1	-	-	CASSRGVENNEQFF	TGCGCCAGCAGCCGGGGGGTAGAGAACAATGAGCAGTTCTTC
TRBV15	TRBJ1-1	-	-	CATSRGDPKYTEAFF	TGTGCCACCAGCCGGGGAGATCCCAAATACACTGAAGCTTTCTTT
TRBV19	TRBJ1-6	many	-	CASASGFNSPLHF	TGTGCCAGTGCATCGGGGTTTAATTCACCCCTCCACTTT
TRBV4-3	TRBJ2-2	many	-	CASSQDPQAGELFF	TGCGCCAGCAGCCAAGATCCCCAGGCCGGGGAGCTGTTTTTT
TRBV7-9	TRBJ2-2	many	-	CASSFGAGELFF	TGTGCCAGCAGCTTTGGGGCCGGGGAGCTGTTTTTT
TRBV20-1	TRBJ2-4	many	-	CSARGGRNIQYF	TGCAGTGCCAGAGGTGGGAGGAACATTCAGTACTTC
TRBV7-4	TRBJ2-5	many	-	CASSQGPSRGQETQYF	TGTGCCAGCAGCCAAGGCCCGAGCCGAGGCCAAGAGACCCAGTACTTC
TRBV6-6	TRBJ2-2	few	-	CASRGGGGELFF	TGTGCCAGCAGGGGGGGTGGCGGGGAGCTGTTTTTT
TRBV29-1	TRBJ2-7	many	TRBD1	CSVATGAEQYF	TGCAGCGTTGCCACAGGGGCCGAGCAGTACTTC
TRBV5-1	TRBJ2-2	few	-	CASSLAGGELFF	TGCGCCAGCAGCTTGGCAGGAGGGGAGCTGTTTTTT
TRBV10-3	TRBJ2-7	many	-	CAISPSYEQYF	TGTGCCATCAGTCCCTCCTACGAGCAGTACTTC
TRBV4-1	TRBJ2-7	many	-	CASSQARDGAYEQYF	TGCGCCAGCAGCCAAGCCCGGGACGGGGCCTACGAGCAGTACTTC
TRBV29-1	TRBJ2-2	many	-	CSVEDYSTGELFF	TGCAGCGTTGAAGACTATTCCACCGGGGAGCTGTTTTTT
TRBV7-6	TRBJ2-1	many	TRBD1	CASSLGLGQGRNEQFF	TGTGCCAGCAGCTTAGGTTTGGGACAGGGACGTAATGAGCAGTTCTTC
TRBV3-1	TRBJ2-1	few	-	CASSATTGIYNEQFF	TGTGCCAGCAGCGCAACAACAGGGATCTACAATGAGCAGTTCTTC
TRBV29-1	TRBJ1-1	few	-	CSGGFGGGTEAFF	TGCAGCGGAGGGTTCGGGGGTGGCACTGAAGCTTTCTTT
TRBV11-2	TRBJ2-7	many	TRBD2	CASRSLGLPYEQYF	TGTGCCAGCAGATCACTGGGACTACCCTACGAGCAGTACTTC
TRBV11-3	TRBJ2-1	-	-	CASSFVVEGEQFF	TGTGCCAGCAGCTTTGTTGTCGAGGGTGAGCAGTTCTTC
TRBV4-3	TRBJ1-5	many	-	CASSQDLGVGQPQHF	TGCGCCAGCAGCCAAGATCTGGGGGTTGGACAGCCCCAGCATTTT